The 2 T cell receptor beta chains below were found in one sample sequenced in a study of blood T cell repertoires in COVID-19. Clones were read by immunoSEQ multiplex PCR, and TCRdb kept only the in-frame ones, dropping some. The sample shows roughly 260,000 clones, 86% of them seen only once. The sample was peripheral blood. All receptors come from a man aged 35 to 55 who had recovered from COVID-19.

The CDR3 DNA sequence: TGTGCCACCAGTGATCCACTAGCGGGAGGCTACAATGAGCAGTTCTTC. Amino acid sequence: CATSDPLAGGYNEQFF. The chain has TRBV24-1 and TRBJ2-1; 12 positions agree with TRBD2. The CDR3 spans 16 residues. V lost 3 bases and J lost 3; bases outside the gene matches: 2. Per the germline V gene, CDR1 is KGHDR and CDR2 is SFDVKD.

This clone has just a few counts. The chain carries TRBV7-2 and TRBJ1-3, with 12 nucleotides matching TRBD1. The germline V gene encodes CDR1 SGHTA and CDR2 FQGNSA. The V segment lost 3 bases and the J segment 3 bases; nucleotides outside the gene matches: 12. The CDR3 is 19 residues long. CDR3 in amino acids: CASSLGTGGAQTIGNTIYF. The CDR3 DNA reads as TGTGCCAGCAGCTTGGGGACAGGGGGCGCCCAGACCATTGGAAACACCATATATTTT.